This entry is about one T cell receptor (beta chain). The data originate from a study of T-cell reconstitution after alpha-beta-depleted transplantation in children. The germline gives CDR1 KGHSH, CDR2 LQKENI. V was trimmed by 3 bases and J by 6 bases, leaving 11 bases between them. This CDR3 has 13 amino acids. A TCRbeta library incorporating unique molecular identifiers was prepared. TCRdb processed the PCR reads anew with MiXCR; each CDR3 protein has one entry. The table has around 530,000 distinct CDR3 sequences, around a third seen once; the top ten hold 2% to 2.5%. The input for sequencing was PBMCs from the stem cell graft donor, taken from the stem cell graft. The TCR comes from a human donor who donated a stem cell graft to a child with aplastic anemia. The rearrangement uses TRBV18 and TRBJ1-1; a possible D gene is TRBD1 (6 bases). CDR3 residues: CASSPPGAAEAFF. The CDR3 DNA reads TGTGCCAGCTCACCCCCGGGGGCGGCTGAAGCTTTCTTT.